This T cell receptor beta chain appears in the sequencing data of a study of Tregs in tolerant kidney transplant recipients. Study results and caveats: The most relevant donor-specific Treg TCRbeta repertoire apparently came from expansion with activated donor B cells. Donor-specific Treg expansion exceeded global Treg expansion in tolerant patients, suggesting antigen drive.

This table comes from immunoSEQ multiplex PCR, and its TCRdb copy is limited to in-frame clones, with some not included. The profile shows 90,000 to 120,000 clones, 90% of them singletons. This clone was counted between two and nine times. Its matching antigen is unknown. CD4+CD25+CD127- Tregs, CD4+CD25- non-Tregs, CD4 and CD8 cells were sorted. This TCR came from a human donor who received a combined kidney and bone marrow transplant. Here the sequenced sample was CD4+ T cells from blood, taken before the transplant.

This chain's CDR3 is CASSQAWAANTEAFF. The CDR3 nucleotides are TGTGCCAGCAGCCAAGCGTGGGCAGCGAACACTGAAGCTTTCTTT. This chain uses TRBV4-2 with TRBJ1-1; D is unresolved. Trimming stripped 1 base from V and 1 base from J, with 10 bases between. The CDR3 has 15 residues. Germline CDR1 and CDR2: LGHNA and YNFKEQ.